What follows describes a single TCR beta chain. Per the authors' pipeline: Using reference gene primer amplification, nucleated cell counts were estimated. Some clones are missing from TCRdb's copy, which holds only in-frame ones; the method was immunoSEQ multiplex PCR. That table supplies the V and J calls and clone size; D and trimming were determined from the DNA. The table includes roughly 71,000 clones, roughly 90% detected once. CDR3 length: 13 amino acids. The germline gives CDR1 SGDLS, CDR2 YYNGEE. Trimming removed 4 bases at V and 0 bases at J, with 7 bases between. These data come from a study of blood T cell repertoires in COVID-19. Looking at the study overall: The United States, Italy and Spain provided the acute and convalescent COVID-19 samples.

V is TRBV9 and J is TRBJ2-5; D is unresolved. This receptor was taken from a man younger than 40 with acute or convalescent COVID-19. The specimen was peripheral blood. CDR3 nucleotides: TGTGCCAGCAGCCCCCAGTACCAAGAGACCCAGTACTTC. It codes for CASSPQYQETQYF.